These 23 T cell receptor beta chains originate from one sample sequenced in a study of blood T cells in healthy people across ages. Together with a sample-barcoded 5' primer, a J-beta primer mix was included in a second PCR lasting about 6 to 11 cycles. TCRdb itself ran the 5' RACE reads through MiXCR, one entry per CDR3 protein. The sample carries more than 800,000 distinct CDR3 sequences, 40% to 45% recorded once. The sample taken for sequencing was blood. These receptors originate from a woman aged 55-70 years in good health.

The chain uses TRBV6-2 or TRBV6-3 and TRBJ2-3; D not certain. The CDR3 is 12 residues long. Trimming removed 6 bases from V and 5 bases from J, with 9 bases in between. From germline, CDR1 is MNHEY and CDR2 SVGEGT. CDR3 in amino acids: CASRDLGDTQYF. CDR3 DNA: TGTGCCAGCAGGGACCTAGGAGATACGCAGTATTTT.

This clonotype was picked up many times. The chain joins TRBV2 to TRBJ2-1; 9 bases are a match to TRBD2. The length of the CDR3 is 15 residues. V shed 3 bases, J shed 7 bases, and the junction held 7 bases outside the gene matches. CDR1 and CDR2 (germline): SNHLY, FYNNEI. This CDR3 reads CASSDGTSYGNEQFF. Written as DNA, the CDR3 is TGTGCCAGCAGTGACGGGACTAGCTATGGGAATGAGCAGTTCTTC.

The rearrangement links TRBV5-1 to TRBJ1-5; D is ambiguous. The CDR3 runs to 15 residues. Trimming stripped 4 bases from V and 0 bases from J, with 11 bases between. Germline loops: CDR1 SGHRS, CDR2 YFSETQ. CDR3 amino acids: CASSADINSNQPQHF. Written as DNA, the CDR3 is TGCGCCAGCAGCGCCGACATAAATAGCAATCAGCCCCAGCATTTT.

This chain links TRBV27 with TRBJ2-1, with 12 bases lining up with TRBD2. Germline V CDR1 and CDR2: MNHEY, SMNVEV (reference sequence). This CDR3 has 16 residues. The junction had 8 bases not matched to a gene; V was cut back by 6 bases and J by 5 bases. CDR3 DNA sequence: TGTGCCAGCAGCCCCACTAGCGGGAGGCCCAACAATGAGCAGTTCTTC. Its protein product is CASSPTSGRPNNEQFF.

The chain joins TRBV5-1 to TRBJ2-2; 9 bases fit TRBD1. J gave up 7 bases and V 4 bases, and 8 bases lay outside the gene matches. The CDR3 is 15 amino acids. Germline V gives CDR1 SGHRS, CDR2 YFSETQ. The CDR3 loop is CASSAPGTGYGELFF. CDR3 nucleotide sequence: TGCGCCAGCAGCGCACCCGGGACAGGGTACGGGGAGCTGTTTTTT.

Only a few counts were recorded for this clonotype. The chain couples TRBV11-1 to TRBJ2-3; D possibly corresponds to TRBD2 (6 bases). Deletions cut 2 bases from V and 2 bases from J, with 17 bases between. CDR1 and CDR2 (germline): SGHAT, FQDESV (reference sequence). This CDR3 comprises 17 residues. The CDR3 DNA reads as TGTGCCAGCAGCTTATTATTTGGCGGGGTGGACACAGATACGCAGTATTTT. It specifies CASSLLFGGVDTDTQYF.

This chain's CDR3 is CSALRGTGFIGSNQPQHF. The CDR3 DNA sequence: TGCAGTGCCCTCAGGGGGACAGGGTTTATTGGTAGCAATCAGCCCCAGCATTTT. This chain links TRBV20-1 with TRBJ1-5; 9 bases fit TRBD1. This CDR3 region has 18 residues. Germline V gene data show CDR1 as DFQATT and CDR2 as SNEGSKA (reference sequence). V lost 6 bases to trimming and J lost 0 bases; unmatched junction nucleotides: 15.

The genes are TRBV27 and TRBJ2-4; 9 bases fit TRBD2. The ends lost 4 bases at V and 4 bases at J; junction bases unmatched: 5. CDR1 is MNHEY and CDR2 is SMNVEV in the germline V gene (reference sequence). This CDR3 region has 15 residues. CDR3 bases: TGTGCCAGCAGTTACTCGGGACTAGCTAAAAACATTCAGTACTTC. The encoded protein is CASSYSGLAKNIQYF.

J is TRBJ1-2 and V is TRBV18, with 8 bases matching TRBD1. CDR1 and CDR2 from the germline V gene are KGHSH and LQKENI. CDR3 length: 17 amino acids. J was trimmed by 10 bases and V by 3 bases; bases with no gene match: 19. The DNA of the CDR3 is TGTGCCAGCTCACCGACTGACAGGGGCCGGGCATCGGCTGACTACACCTTC. This codes for CASSPTDRGRASADYTF.

This clonotype came up a few times. The chain couples TRBV7-9 to TRBJ2-1; weak D call: TRBD1 (6 bases). Germline-derived CDR1 and CDR2 are SEHNR and FQNEAQ (reference sequence). With 4 bases removed from V and 7 bases from J, the gap between germline ends came to 8 bases. The CDR3 extends over 12 amino acids. CDR3 bases: TGTGCCAGCAGCTCTAGGGGGAATGAGCAGTTCTTC. It specifies CASSSRGNEQFF.

DNA of the CDR3: TGCGCCAGCAGCTCAGGGGTTGGGGGCAATCAGCCCCAGCATTTT. Its protein is CASSSGVGGNQPQHF. The chain recombines TRBV5-1 with TRBJ1-5; maybe TRBD1 (6 bases). This CDR3 contains 15 residues. The ends were cut back, 3 bases at V and 2 bases at J, with 12 bases in the middle. Germline CDR1 and CDR2: SGHRS and YFSETQ.

The J gene is TRBJ2-7, the V gene TRBV5-4; 9 bases match TRBD1. Germline trimming cut 1 base from V and 3 bases from J; bases unmatched to any gene: 5. This CDR3 region has 15 residues. The germline V gene encodes CDR1 SGHNT and CDR2 YYREEE (reference sequence). This CDR3 is CASSLYAGQGYEQYF. DNA of the CDR3: TGTGCCAGCAGCTTGTACGCGGGACAGGGCTACGAGCAGTACTTC.

The rearrangement uses TRBV10-3 and TRBJ1-5; 7 nucleotides line up with TRBD1. Germline CDR1 and CDR2: ENHRY and SYGVKD. The CDR3 contains 14 residues. The V segment lost 3 bases and the J segment 6 bases; nucleotides outside the gene matches: 5. CDR3 in amino acids: CAISEDRVTQPQHF. In DNA, the CDR3 is TGTGCCATCAGTGAAGACAGGGTGACTCAGCCCCAGCATTTT.

V is TRBV14 and J is TRBJ2-6; the D gene could be TRBD1 or TRBD2 (6 bases each). Germline loops: CDR1 SGHDN, CDR2 FVKESK. The V gene lost 1 base and the J gene lost 4 bases, with 17 bases spanning the gap. This CDR3 is 18 amino acids long. The CDR3 region is CASSQVRGRVYGANVLTF. The CDR3 DNA follows: TGTGCCAGCAGCCAAGTACGGGGGCGGGTGTACGGGGCCAACGTCCTGACTTTC.

The chain links TRBV7-3 to TRBJ2-2; D unresolved. CDR1 is SGHTA and CDR2 is FQGTGA in the germline V gene. Trimming removed 5 bases at V and 3 bases at J, with 4 bases between. This CDR3 has 12 amino acids. This chain's CDR3 is CASSEYTGELFF. CDR3 in DNA: TGTGCCAGCAGCGAATACACCGGGGAGCTGTTTTTT.

The V and J genes are TRBV12-3 or TRBV12-4 and TRBJ2-1; no firm D call. CDR3 length: 12 amino acids. V was trimmed by 3 bases and J by 7 bases, leaving 7 bases between them. The CDR3 DNA follows: TGTGCCAGCAGTTTCGTTAGGAATGAGCAGTTCTTC. This gives the protein CASSFVRNEQFF.

The CDR3 DNA sequence: TGTGCCAGCAGTTTAGAGGGGCCAGGGAAAGGCTACACCTTC. It is translated as CASSLEGPGKGYTF. The V gene is TRBV12-3 or TRBV12-4, the J gene TRBJ1-2; D perhaps matches TRBD1 (5 bases). The CDR3 spans 14 residues. V was trimmed by 1 base and J by 8 bases, leaving 14 bases between them.

J is TRBJ2-5 and V is TRBV29-1; TRBD2 agrees at 9 bases. The V segment lost 2 bases and the J segment 0 bases; nucleotides outside the gene matches: 4. The CDR3 has 15 amino acids. Germline V gene data show CDR1 as SQVTM and CDR2 as ANQGSEA. The CDR3 sequence: CSVELAGRYQETQYF. CDR3 sequence (DNA): TGCAGCGTTGAACTAGCGGGAAGGTACCAAGAGACCCAGTACTTC.

This clonotype was seen a handful of times. V usage is TRBV27 and J usage is TRBJ2-1; TRBD1 aligns across 7 bases. Germline loops: CDR1 MNHEY, CDR2 SMNVEV (reference sequence). V lost 7 bases, J lost 5 bases, and 11 bases stayed unmatched. This CDR3 contains 15 residues. The CDR3 DNA follows: TGTGCCAGCAAGAGGGGGCAATACGTCGACAATGAGCAGTTCTTC. This translates into CASKRGQYVDNEQFF.

The chain carries TRBV10-3 and TRBJ2-1; 12 bases match TRBD2. Germline V gene data show CDR1 as ENHRY and CDR2 as SYGVKD. The CDR3 is 17 amino acids. V was clipped by 3 bases and J by 7 bases; unmatched bases: 10. CDR3 sequence reads: CAISEGLAGGPRNEQFF. The CDR3 DNA reads as TGTGCCATCAGTGAAGGGCTAGCGGGAGGGCCGAGAAATGAGCAGTTCTTC.

This clonotype was seen more than once but under ten times. The rearrangement links TRBV12-3 or TRBV12-4 to TRBJ2-4; D may correspond to TRBD1 or TRBD2 (5 bases each). V was clipped by 3 bases and J by 9 bases, with 9 bases between them. The CDR3 is 12 amino acids. The CDR3 is CASSFGDGIQYF. CDR3 bases: TGTGCCAGCAGTTTCGGGGACGGCATTCAGTACTTC.

This clonotype was observed a few times. J is TRBJ2-3 and V is TRBV29-1; TRBD1 matches at 8 bases. V shed 7 bases and J 4 bases; nucleotides not matched to a gene: 25. CDR1 and CDR2 (germline): SQVTM, ANQGSEA. The CDR3 is made up of 19 amino acids. CDR3 sequence: CSAPPYRTGRLGVADTQYF. The CDR3 bases are TGCAGCGCCCCCCCGTACCGGACAGGGAGGCTAGGGGTAGCAGATACGCAGTATTTT.

This clonotype was recorded many times. The V and J genes are TRBV29-1 and TRBJ2-7; D unresolved. The ends were cut back, 4 bases at V and 6 bases at J, with 16 bases in the middle. CDR1 and CDR2 from the germline V gene are SQVTM and ANQGSEA. The CDR3 consists of 13 residues. The CDR3: CSVAPTLRSEQYF. Here the CDR3 DNA reads TGCAGCGTTGCGCCCACTTTGAGGTCCGAGCAGTACTTC.